This TCR beta chain came from a study of OX40 agonist ivuxolimab in advanced cancers. The germline gives CDR1 MNHEY, CDR2 SVGAGI. Losses at the gene ends were 0 bases for V and 6 bases for J; bases not matched to a gene: 11. The CDR3 sequence is 16 residues long. Repertoires were generated with immunoSEQ multiplex PCR, while TCRdb's copy carries only in-frame clones and drops some. The sample carries approximately 33,000 clones, 90% recorded once. The chain has TRBV6-5 and TRBJ2-7, with 7 bases fitting TRBD2. The sequenced sample was CD4+ or CD8+ T cells sorted from blood, obtained in a trial of the OX40 agonist ivuxolimab. This TCR derives from an adult with an advanced solid tumor such as melanoma, head and neck, liver or kidney cancer. This chain's CDR3 is CASSYSAGDLTSEQYF. In DNA form, the CDR3 reads TGTGCCAGCAGTTACTCGGCGGGAGACTTGACCAGCGAGCAGTACTTC.